This T cell receptor beta chain was sequenced for a study of T cell changes during pregnancy in multiple sclerosis (dated by TCRdb to between 2018 and 2021). In the study overall: Changes in the T cell repertoire over the course of pregnancy were examined in this study in women with multiple sclerosis.

The library was made by the immunoSEQ multiplex PCR assay. As stored in TCRdb, this immuneACCESS dataset retains in-frame rearrangements with V and J assigned. A fraction of the clones does not appear; measured against another copy, unresolved V genes explain less than half of the discrepancy, and the remainder lacks a known reason. The sample records 45,000 to 65,000 clones, around 90% of which are singletons. Clones ranked in the top ten supply around 0.27% of the sample. Details on this clone: This receptor's antigen is unknown. One base away there is no much larger clone; base qualities are not given.

The CDR3 numbers 17 residues from cysteine through phenylalanine. Just the 51-base CDR3 DNA is kept, in frame starting at base 1. CDR1 and CDR2, per the germline V gene, are LGHNT and FRNRAP. V trim: 3 bases; J trim: 0 bases; unmatched bases: 9. The receptor's source is a female donor with multiple sclerosis, enrolled in a pregnancy study. Specimen: CD4+ T cells from peripheral blood mononuclear cells, collected in the second trimester of pregnancy. The chain couples TRBV12-5 to TRBJ2-7; 9 central bases correspond to TRBD2. At the DNA level, the sequence is TGTGCTAGTGGTTTTGCTAGCGGGGCCGGGAGCTCCTACGAGCAGTACTTC. It encodes CASGFASGAGSSYEQYF.